The 18 T cell receptor beta chains presented below share a single source sample, sequenced in a study of cytomegalovirus exposure and HLA in healthy donors. Primers included in the PCR were 60 Vbeta and 13 Jbeta primers. Clones were sequenced by immunoSEQ multiplex PCR, and TCRdb holds only the in-frame ones, with some missing. The sample records 120,000 to 150,000 clones, just under 85% being singletons. The sample taken for sequencing was PBMCs. The receptors derive from a man in his forties in good health and CMV-seropositive.

This clone occurred once. V gene TRBV2 combines with J gene TRBJ2-5, with a weak D call TRBD2 (5 bases). Near its end, the DNA agrees better with TRBJ2-7, so the J call may be wrong. In germline, CDR1 is SNHLY, CDR2 FYNNEI. This CDR3 spans 14 amino acids. CDR3 in amino acids: CASSGLARTYEQYF. The CDR3 nucleotides read TGTGCCAGCAGTGGGTTAGCGCGAACCTACGAGCAGTACTTC.

This chain joins TRBV5-1 and TRBJ2-2; weak D call: TRBD1 (6 bases). Trimming removed 0 bases from V and 0 bases from J, with 9 bases in between. Germline lookup yields CDR1 SGHRS and CDR2 YFSETQ. This CDR3 comprises 16 residues. CDR3 amino acids: CASSLGDIPNTGELFF. In nucleotides, the CDR3 is TGCGCCAGCAGCTTGGGGGACATACCGAACACCGGGGAGCTGTTTTTT.

This clone occurred once. This chain uses TRBV28 with TRBJ2-3; 12 positions agree with TRBD2. Germline-derived CDR1 and CDR2 are MDHEN and SYDVKM. V was clipped by 6 bases and J by 2 bases; unmatched bases: 9. The CDR3 totals 17 residues. The CDR3 DNA follows: TGTGCCAGCAGCCTTGGGACTAGCGGGTTGGTCACAGATACGCAGTATTTT. It translates to CASSLGTSGLVTDTQYF. The complete variable domain, with remaining parts taken from reference TRBV28 and TRBJ2-3, reads DVKVTQSSRYLVKRTGEKVFLECVQDMDHENMFWYRQDPGLGLRLIYFSYDVKMKEKGDIPEGYSVSREKKERFSLILESASTNQTSMYLCASSLGTSGLVTDTQYFGPGTRLTVL.

This chain connects TRBV2 to TRBJ1-3; 7 bases match TRBD1. CDR3 length: 14 amino acids. With V trimmed by 7 bases and J by 4 bases, 7 bases remained unmatched. Germline CDR1 and CDR2: SNHLY and FYNNEI. CDR3 region: CASTSRDRGNTIYF. The CDR3 DNA reads TGTGCCAGCACCTCCCGGGACAGAGGAAACACCATATATTTT.

The V and J genes are TRBV20-1 and TRBJ1-5, with D maybe TRBD1 (5 bases). The V end lost 3 bases, the J end lost 11 bases, and 11 bases lay between the germline ends. Germline V lookup: CDR1 DFQATT, CDR2 SNEGSKA (reference sequence). This CDR3 spans 11 amino acids. The CDR3 sequence: CSARAGTAQHF. The CDR3 bases are TGCAGTGCTAGGGCGGGGACGGCCCAGCATTTT.

This chain connects TRBV10-3 to TRBJ1-1; TRBD1 might be the D (6 bases). This CDR3 has 15 residues. The germline gives CDR1 ENHRY, CDR2 SYGVKD. With 3 bases removed from V and 0 bases from J, the gap between germline ends came to 11 bases. CDR3: CAISDRDTMNTEAFF. CDR3 DNA: TGTGCCATCAGTGACCGGGACACTATGAACACTGAAGCTTTCTTT.

This rearrangement joins TRBV4-3 to TRBJ2-5; D perhaps matches TRBD2 (6 bases). Germline V CDR1 and CDR2: LGHNA, YSLEER. Trimming took 4 bases from V and 4 from J, leaving 16 bases between them. CDR3 length: 15 residues. The CDR3 DNA follows: TGCGCCAGCAGCCGTTGGAGGGGAAGTGGAGAGACCCAGTACTTC. This gives the protein CASSRWRGSGETQYF.

This chain connects TRBV5-1 to TRBJ2-3, with TRBD2 matching 13 bases. Trimming took 4 bases from V and 5 from J; bases not matched to a gene: 4. The CDR3 runs 15 residues. Germline CDR1 is SGHRS and CDR2 is YFSETQ. CDR3 amino acids: CASSPGLAGVDTQYF. For the CDR3, the DNA is TGCGCCAGCAGCCCCGGACTAGCGGGAGTAGATACGCAGTATTTT. Together with reference TRBV5-1 and TRBJ2-3, the CDR3 gives the full variable domain: KAGVTQTPRYLIKTRGQQVTLSCSPISGHRSVSWYQQTPGQGLQFLFEYFSETQRNKGNFPGRFSGRQFSNSRSEMNVSTLELGDSALYLCASSPGLAGVDTQYFGPGTRLTVL.

The chain employs TRBV7-3 and TRBJ2-1, with TRBD1 matching 9 bases. Trimming took 5 bases from V and 2 from J; bases not matched to a gene: 7. There are 16 residues in the CDR3. Germline CDR1 and CDR2: SGHTA and FQGTGA. CDR3 in DNA: TGTGCCAGCAGCCCTACGGACAGGGGAGCCTACAATGAGCAGTTCTTC. Residues: CASSPTDRGAYNEQFF.

The V and J genes are TRBV18 and TRBJ2-1, with 10 bases aligning to TRBD2. Germline CDR1 and CDR2: KGHSH and LQKENI. The CDR3 has 17 residues. V trimming: 0 bases; J trimming: 6 bases; junction bases outside the gene matches: 8. This chain's CDR3 is CASSPPHSGRSINEQFF. The CDR3 DNA sequence: TGTGCCAGCTCACCACCGCATAGCGGGAGGTCGATCAATGAGCAGTTCTTC.

This rearrangement joins TRBV27 to TRBJ1-5; the D is unclear. Germline CDR1 MNHEY, CDR2 SMNVEV (reference sequence). The V end was cut by 4 bases, the J end by 0 bases, with 4 bases between. This CDR3 region has 13 residues. This chain's CDR3 is CASSYGSNQPQHF. The CDR3 DNA is TGTGCCAGCAGTTACGGTAGCAATCAGCCCCAGCATTTT.

The J gene is TRBJ2-7, the V gene TRBV5-6, with D unclear. The CDR3 covers 14 residues. Germline values: CDR1 SGHDT, CDR2 YYEEEE. The germline V and J ends were trimmed by 2 bases and 1 base, with 10 bases remaining between them. The CDR3 DNA sequence: TGTGCCAGCAGCTTTCAGACATTATCCTACGAGCAGTACTTC. Amino acid sequence: CASSFQTLSYEQYF.

The chain is built from TRBV10-1 and TRBJ1-2, with D unclear. The germline CDR1 and CDR2 sequences are WNHNN and SYGVQD (reference sequence). The CDR3 has 13 residues. The V gene lost 3 bases and the J gene lost 2 bases, with 7 bases spanning the gap. CDR3 loop: CASSEQQNYGYTF. CDR3 sequence (DNA): TGCGCCAGCAGTGAACAGCAGAACTATGGCTACACCTTC.

The chain links TRBV6-6 to TRBJ1-1; D possibly corresponds to TRBD1 (5 bases). The V end lost 6 bases, the J end lost 3 bases, and 11 bases lay between the germline ends. Germline V lookup: CDR1 MNHNY, CDR2 SVGAGI (reference sequence). The CDR3 runs 13 residues. The CDR3 here is CASRRGGDTEAFF. CDR3 in DNA: TGTGCCAGCAGACGGGGGGGGGACACTGAAGCTTTCTTT.

CDR3 amino acids: CASRLGRNTEAFF. CDR3 DNA: TGCGCCAGCAGGCTCGGTAGGAACACTGAAGCTTTCTTT. The chain joins TRBV4-3 to TRBJ1-1; D gene uncertain. Germline V gene lookup returns CDR1 LGHNA and CDR2 YSLEER. The length of the CDR3 is 13 residues. Trimming removed 6 bases from V and 1 base from J, with 9 bases in between.

This clone turned up a few times. The chain carries TRBV5-6 and TRBJ2-1, with D perhaps matching TRBD1 (5 bases). The CDR3 sequence is 15 residues long. Germline V gene data show CDR1 as SGHDT and CDR2 as YYEEEE. The germline V and J ends were trimmed by 5 bases and 0 bases, with 12 bases remaining between them. The chain's CDR3 is CASSRGGGSYNEQFF. Here the CDR3 DNA reads TGTGCCAGCAGTAGGGGTGGCGGCTCCTACAATGAGCAGTTCTTC.

The chain carries TRBV18 and TRBJ2-7; 8 bases are a match to TRBD2. Trimming cost V 0 bases and J 5 bases; bases outside gene matches: 6. The CDR3 extends over 15 amino acids. Per the germline V gene, CDR1 is KGHSH and CDR2 is LQKENI. CDR3 in DNA: TGTGCCAGCTCACCACCGGGACTAGTTTTCCACGAGCAGTACTTC. It yields the protein CASSPPGLVFHEQYF. Drawing the rest from reference TRBV18 and TRBJ2-7, the complete variable domain is NAGVMQNPRHLVRRRGQEARLRCSPMKGHSHVYWYRQLPEEGLKFMVYLQKENIIDESGMPKERFSAEFPKEGPSILRIQQVVRGDSAAYFCASSPPGLVFHEQYFGPGTRLTVT.

The chain combines TRBV7-3 with TRBJ1-1; a weak D match, TRBD1 (5 bases). The germline CDR1 and CDR2 sequences are SGHTA and FQGTGA. The CDR3 totals 14 residues. Trimming stripped 2 bases from V and 2 bases from J, with 9 bases between. Here the CDR3 reads CASSLFGGNTEAFF. The CDR3 DNA sequence: TGTGCCAGCAGCTTATTCGGGGGAAACACTGAAGCTTTCTTT.